This T cell receptor beta chain was found in a study of T cell responses to AZD1222 COVID-19 vaccine. The germline V and J ends were trimmed by 1 base and 0 bases, with 9 bases remaining between them. Germline values: CDR1 SGDLS, CDR2 YYNGEE. This CDR3 is 15 amino acids long. About this clone: The antigen remains undetermined.

Clones were read by immunoSEQ multiplex PCR, and TCRdb kept only the in-frame ones, dropping some. The sample has approximately 98,000 clones, about 92% seen once. Findings and caveats of the study: Baseline seropositives among AZD1222 recipients totaled only six or seven.

This TCR was sampled from an adult in good health. The genes are TRBV9 and TRBJ2-3; the D call may be TRBD1 or TRBD2 (5 bases each). The material was peripheral blood, obtained on day 0 of MenACWY control vaccination. Written as DNA, the CDR3 is TGTGCCAGCAGCGTAATGGGGGTGAGCACAGATACGCAGTATTTT. Amino acids: CASSVMGVSTDTQYF.